This TCR beta chain was identified during a study of blood T cell repertoires in COVID-19. On the study more broadly: Samples came from the United States, Italy and Spain, spanning acute and convalescent COVID-19. T cells, B-cell-depleted T cells, or PBMCs provided the cDNA or gDNA that served as material.

Original analysis: Reference gene primer amplification yielded estimated nucleated cell counts. The assay was immunoSEQ multiplex PCR, and TCRdb's table has in-frame clones only and misses some. V and J calls and clone size are as listed in that table; D and trimming were resolved from the DNA. Of some 80,000 clones in the sample, roughly 85% were seen once. With 4 bases removed from V and 6 bases from J, the gap between germline ends came to 13 bases. The CDR3 length is 13 residues. The germline gives CDR1 MNHEY, CDR2 SVGAGI. The sequencing input was peripheral blood. This chain joins TRBV6-5 and TRBJ2-7; D is possibly TRBD2 (6 bases). The sequence derives from a man aged 45-65 years with COVID-19, enrolled during active disease. CDR3 loop: CASSWGTGGEQYF. The CDR3 DNA reads TGTGCCAGCAGTTGGGGCACCGGGGGCGAGCAGTACTTC.